This note documents a single T cell receptor (beta chain) sequence. The target antigen is unknown. The data were taken from a study of cytomegalovirus exposure and HLA in healthy donors. Study-level information: The 110 or so validation repertoires used the same platform as the roughly 610 first-cohort repertoires, a later analysis reported.

The V end lost 1 base, the J end lost 10 bases, and 11 bases lay between the germline ends. The germline CDR1 and CDR2 sequences are LNHDA and SQIVND (reference sequence). The CDR3 sequence is 13 residues long. Study conclusions and caveats: In vitro work confirmed that a few CMV-associated chains recognize CMV antigens. Reportedly, cytomegalovirus status was diagnosed with high sensitivity and specificity. Generally TCR sequences proved uncommon, though certain public TCRs appeared in numerous donors.

The data were produced by immunoSEQ multiplex PCR, yet TCRdb's version contains in-frame clones alone and is incomplete. The sample has 250,000 or so clones; almost 90% are singletons. The chain carries TRBV19 and TRBJ2-1; no firm D call. The sequence derives from a woman under 30 in good health and CMV-seronegative. Sequencing was carried out using PBMCs. CDR3 sequence: CASSIGPSLEQFF. The CDR3 nucleotides read TGTGCCAGTAGTATAGGTCCGAGCCTCGAGCAGTTCTTC.